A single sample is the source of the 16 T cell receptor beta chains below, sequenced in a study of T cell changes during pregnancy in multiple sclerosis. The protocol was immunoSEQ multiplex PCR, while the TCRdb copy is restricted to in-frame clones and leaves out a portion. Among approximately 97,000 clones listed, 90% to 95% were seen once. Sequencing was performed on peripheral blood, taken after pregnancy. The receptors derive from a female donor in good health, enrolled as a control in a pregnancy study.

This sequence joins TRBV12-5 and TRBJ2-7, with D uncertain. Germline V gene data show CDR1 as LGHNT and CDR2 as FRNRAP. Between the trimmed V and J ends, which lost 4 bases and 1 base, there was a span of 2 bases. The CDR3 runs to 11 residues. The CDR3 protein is CASGSSYEQYF. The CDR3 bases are TGTGCTAGTGGTTCTTCCTACGAGCAGTACTTC. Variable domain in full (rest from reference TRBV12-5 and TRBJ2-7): DARVTQTPRHKVTEMGQEVTMRCQPILGHNTVFWYRQTMMQGLELLAYFRNRAPLDDSGMPKDRFSAEMPDATLATLKIQPSEPRDSAVYFCASGSSYEQYFGPGTRLTVT.

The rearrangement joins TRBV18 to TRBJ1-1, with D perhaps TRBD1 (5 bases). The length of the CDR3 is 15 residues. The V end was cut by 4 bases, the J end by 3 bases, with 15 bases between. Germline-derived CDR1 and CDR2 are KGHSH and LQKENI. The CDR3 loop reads CASSQTSGRDTEAFF. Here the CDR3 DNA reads TGTGCCAGCTCACAAACCTCAGGGAGGGACACTGAAGCTTTCTTT.

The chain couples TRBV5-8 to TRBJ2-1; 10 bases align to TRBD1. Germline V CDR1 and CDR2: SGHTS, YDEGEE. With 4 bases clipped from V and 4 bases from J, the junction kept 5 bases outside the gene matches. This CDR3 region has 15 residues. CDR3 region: CASSPRDRGYNEQFF. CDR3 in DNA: TGTGCCAGCAGCCCCCGGGACAGGGGTTACAATGAGCAGTTCTTC.

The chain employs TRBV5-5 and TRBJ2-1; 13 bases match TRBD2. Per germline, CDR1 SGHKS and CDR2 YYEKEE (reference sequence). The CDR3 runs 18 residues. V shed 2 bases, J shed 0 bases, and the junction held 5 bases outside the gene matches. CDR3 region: CASSFGGLAGTSYNEQFF. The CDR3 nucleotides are TGTGCCAGCAGCTTCGGGGGACTAGCGGGAACCTCCTACAATGAGCAGTTCTTC.

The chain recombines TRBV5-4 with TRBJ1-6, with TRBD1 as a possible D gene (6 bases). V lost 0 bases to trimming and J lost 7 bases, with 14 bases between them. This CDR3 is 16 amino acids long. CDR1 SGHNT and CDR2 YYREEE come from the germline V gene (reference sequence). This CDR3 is CASSLGQAPFNSPLHF. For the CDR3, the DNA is TGTGCCAGCAGCTTGGGACAGGCTCCCTTCAATTCACCCCTCCACTTT.

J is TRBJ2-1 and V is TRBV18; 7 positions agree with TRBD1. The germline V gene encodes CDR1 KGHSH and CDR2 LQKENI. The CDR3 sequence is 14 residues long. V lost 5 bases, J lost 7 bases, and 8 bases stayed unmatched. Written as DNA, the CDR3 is TGTGCCAGCTCAACAGGGGTGCCAACTAATGAGCAGTTCTTC. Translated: CASSTGVPTNEQFF.

The CDR3 DNA follows: TGCGCCAGCAGCCAAGCCCGGGACAGAAATCAGCCCCAGCATTTT. Translating it yields CASSQARDRNQPQHF. This chain connects TRBV4-3 to TRBJ1-5, with 7 positions matching TRBD1. With V trimmed by 1 base and J by 4 bases, 4 bases remained unmatched. This CDR3 contains 15 residues. Germline V gene sequence: CDR1 LGHNA, CDR2 YSLEER.

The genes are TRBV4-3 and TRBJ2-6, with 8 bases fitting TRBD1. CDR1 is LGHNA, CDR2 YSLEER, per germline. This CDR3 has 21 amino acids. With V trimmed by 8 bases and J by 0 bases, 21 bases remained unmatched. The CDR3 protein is CASSAWSLLGQEPSGANVLTF. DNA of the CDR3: TGCGCCAGCTCCGCTTGGTCTTTGCTGGGACAGGAGCCCTCTGGGGCCAACGTCCTGACTTTC.

In nucleotides, the CDR3 is TGTGCCAGCAGCTCGGGACAACGGGAAGAGACCCAGTACTTC. This translates into CASSSGQREETQYF. V usage is TRBV7-9 and J usage is TRBJ2-5, with D tentatively TRBD1 (6 bases). CDR1 SEHNR and CDR2 FQNEAQ come from the germline V gene (reference sequence). CDR3 length equals 14 residues. V was cut by 4 bases and J by 3 bases, with 12 bases left in between.

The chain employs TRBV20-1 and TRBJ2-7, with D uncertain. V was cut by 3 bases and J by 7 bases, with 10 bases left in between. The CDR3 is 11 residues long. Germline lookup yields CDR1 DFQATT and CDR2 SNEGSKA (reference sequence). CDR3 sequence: CSASTRGEQYF. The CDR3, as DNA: TGCAGTGCTAGTACGCGAGGAGAGCAGTACTTC.

The CDR3 sequence is CASRPRDRITDTQYF. As DNA, the CDR3 is TGTGCCAGCAGACCCCGGGACAGGATTACAGATACGCAGTATTTT. The J gene is TRBJ2-3, the V gene TRBV27; 8 nucleotides match TRBD1. Trimming took 6 bases from V and 3 from J; bases not matched to a gene: 8. The germline gives CDR1 MNHEY, CDR2 SMNVEV (reference sequence). The CDR3 has 15 residues.

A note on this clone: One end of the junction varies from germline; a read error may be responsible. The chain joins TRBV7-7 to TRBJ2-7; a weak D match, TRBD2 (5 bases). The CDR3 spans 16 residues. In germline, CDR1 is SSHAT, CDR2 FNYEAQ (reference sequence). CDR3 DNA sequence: TGTGCTAGCAGCTTAGCGAGGAGCGGTCTTTCCTACGAGCAGTACTTC. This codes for CASSLARSGLSYEQYF.

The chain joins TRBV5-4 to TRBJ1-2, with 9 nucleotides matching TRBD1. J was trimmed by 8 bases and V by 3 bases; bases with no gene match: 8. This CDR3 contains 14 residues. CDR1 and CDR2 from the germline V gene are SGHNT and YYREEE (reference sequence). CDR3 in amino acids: CASSYIQGAQGYTF. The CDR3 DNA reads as TGTGCCAGCAGCTATATACAGGGGGCGCAAGGCTACACCTTC.

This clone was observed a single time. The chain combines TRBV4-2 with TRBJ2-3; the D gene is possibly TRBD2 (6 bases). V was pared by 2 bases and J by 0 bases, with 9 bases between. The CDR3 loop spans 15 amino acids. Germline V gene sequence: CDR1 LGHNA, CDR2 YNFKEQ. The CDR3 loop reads CASSQSGTSTDTQYF. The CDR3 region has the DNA TGTGCCAGCAGCCAATCAGGGACTAGCACAGATACGCAGTATTTT.

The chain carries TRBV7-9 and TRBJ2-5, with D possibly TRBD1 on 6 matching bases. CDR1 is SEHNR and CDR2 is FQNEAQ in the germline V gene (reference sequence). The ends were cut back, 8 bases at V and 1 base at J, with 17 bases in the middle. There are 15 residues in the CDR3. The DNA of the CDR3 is TGTGCCAGCTACCGGCAGGGGCCGTCCCAAGAGACCCAGTACTTC. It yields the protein CASYRQGPSQETQYF.

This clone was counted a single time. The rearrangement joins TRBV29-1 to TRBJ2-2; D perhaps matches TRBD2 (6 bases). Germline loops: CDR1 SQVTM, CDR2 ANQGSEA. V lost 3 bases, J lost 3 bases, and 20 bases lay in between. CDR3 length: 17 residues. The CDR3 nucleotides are TGCAGCGTTGACGTCTTCGGGAGCAAAACCCACACCGGGGAGCTGTTTTTT. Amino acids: CSVDVFGSKTHTGELFF.